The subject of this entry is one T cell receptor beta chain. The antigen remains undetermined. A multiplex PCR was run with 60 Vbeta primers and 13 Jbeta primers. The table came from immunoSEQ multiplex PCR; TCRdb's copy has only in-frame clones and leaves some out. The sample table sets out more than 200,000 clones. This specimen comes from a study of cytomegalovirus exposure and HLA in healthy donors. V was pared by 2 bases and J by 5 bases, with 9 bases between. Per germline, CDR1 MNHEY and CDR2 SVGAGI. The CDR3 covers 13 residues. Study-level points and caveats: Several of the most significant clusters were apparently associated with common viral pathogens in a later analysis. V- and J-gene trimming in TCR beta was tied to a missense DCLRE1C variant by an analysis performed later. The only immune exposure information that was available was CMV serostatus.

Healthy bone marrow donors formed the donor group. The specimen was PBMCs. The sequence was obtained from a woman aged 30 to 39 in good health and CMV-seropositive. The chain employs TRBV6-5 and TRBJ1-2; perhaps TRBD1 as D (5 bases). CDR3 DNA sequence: TGTGCCAGCAGTTACATGTCAGGGTATGGCTACACCTTC. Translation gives CASSYMSGYGYTF.